This T cell receptor (beta chain) was sequenced for a study of blood T cell repertoires in COVID-19. The CDR3 consists of 18 residues. The ends were cut back, 4 bases at V and 0 bases at J, with 21 bases in the middle. Germline values: CDR1 LGHDT, CDR2 YNNKEL (reference sequence). Clones were sequenced by immunoSEQ multiplex PCR, and TCRdb holds only the in-frame ones, with some missing. This sample has approximately 190,000 clones, with 84% found just once. This clonotype originated in a woman between 65 and 79 years old with active or convalescent COVID-19. Sequencing was performed on peripheral blood. This sequence joins TRBV3-1 (or the pseudogene TRBV3-2) and TRBJ2-5; a weak D match, TRBD2 (6 bases). This CDR3 is CASSPHSTGTWYQETQYF. The CDR3, as DNA: TGTGCCAGCAGCCCCCATTCGACCGGGACTTGGTACCAAGAGACCCAGTACTTC.